This T cell receptor (beta chain) was documented in a study of cytomegalovirus exposure and HLA in healthy donors. This cohort consisted of healthy bone marrow donors. To note about this clone: Its specificity is not known.

PCR was performed using 60 Vbeta and 13 Jbeta primers. Measured with immunoSEQ multiplex PCR; TCRdb has only the in-frame clones, and not every one. The table lists 90,000 to 140,000 clones, 65% to 90% of them singletons. The ends lost 6 bases at V and 4 bases at J; junction bases unmatched: 2. The CDR3 runs to 15 residues. Per germline, CDR1 MDHEN and CDR2 SYDVKM. Study results and limitations: Analysis was carried out at a later point, and it linked a missense DCLRE1C variant to TCR beta V- and J-gene trimming. TRBV6-2, TRBV6-3 and some other V segments were excluded as indistinguishable.

The J gene is TRBJ2-2, the V gene TRBV28; 13 nucleotides line up with TRBD2. The source of this sequence is a man aged 25 to 40 in good health and CMV-seropositive. The sequenced sample was PBMCs. The CDR3 spells CASRRLAGGTGELFF. DNA of the CDR3: TGTGCCAGCAGGAGACTAGCGGGGGGCACCGGGGAGCTGTTTTTT.